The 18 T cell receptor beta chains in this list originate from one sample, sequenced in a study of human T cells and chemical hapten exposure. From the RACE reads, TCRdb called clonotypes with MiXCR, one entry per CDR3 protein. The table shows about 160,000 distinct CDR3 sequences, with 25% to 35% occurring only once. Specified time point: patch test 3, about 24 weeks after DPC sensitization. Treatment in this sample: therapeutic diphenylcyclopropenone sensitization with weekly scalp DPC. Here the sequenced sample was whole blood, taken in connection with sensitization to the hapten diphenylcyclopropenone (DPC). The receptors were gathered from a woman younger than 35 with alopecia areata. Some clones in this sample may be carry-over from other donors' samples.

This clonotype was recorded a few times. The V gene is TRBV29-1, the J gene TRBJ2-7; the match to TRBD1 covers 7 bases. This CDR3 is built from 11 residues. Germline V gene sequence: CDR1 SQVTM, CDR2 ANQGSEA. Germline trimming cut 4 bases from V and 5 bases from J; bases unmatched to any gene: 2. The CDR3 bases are TGCAGCGTTGGGACAGGACACGAGCAGTACTTC. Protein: CSVGTGHEQYF.

The CDR3 loop is CAISVKVAGARTDTQYF. The CDR3 bases are TGTGCCATCAGTGTCAAGGTCGCGGGGGCGCGCACAGATACGCAGTATTTT. J is TRBJ2-3 and V is TRBV10-3, with a weak D call TRBD2 (7 bases). CDR3 length equals 17 residues. Germline CDR1 ENHRY, CDR2 SYGVKD. The V end was cut by 4 bases, the J end by 1 base, with 18 bases between.

The CDR3 protein is CASSQEGGGNEKLFF. In DNA form, the CDR3 reads TGTGCCAGCAGCCAAGAAGGCGGGGGTAATGAAAAACTGTTTTTT. The rearrangement links TRBV4-2 to TRBJ1-4; D is perhaps TRBD1 (5 bases). The CDR3 sequence is 15 residues long. Between the trimmed V and J ends, which lost 0 bases and 4 bases, there was a span of 9 bases. Germline CDR1 is LGHNA and CDR2 is YNFKEQ.

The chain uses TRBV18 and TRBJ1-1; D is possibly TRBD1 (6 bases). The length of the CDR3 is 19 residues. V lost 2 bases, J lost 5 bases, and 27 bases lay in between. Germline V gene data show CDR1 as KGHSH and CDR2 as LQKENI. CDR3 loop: CASSPSLEPQQGRGTEAFF. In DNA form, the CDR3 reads TGTGCCAGCTCACCAAGCTTGGAACCTCAACAGGGCCGGGGGACTGAAGCTTTCTTT.

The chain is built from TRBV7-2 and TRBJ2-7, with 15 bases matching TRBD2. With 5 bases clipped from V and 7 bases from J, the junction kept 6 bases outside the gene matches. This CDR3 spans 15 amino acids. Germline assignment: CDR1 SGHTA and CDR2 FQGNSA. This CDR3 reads CASSPGTSGRREQYF. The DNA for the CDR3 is TGTGCCAGCAGCCCCGGGACTAGCGGGAGGAGGGAGCAGTACTTC.

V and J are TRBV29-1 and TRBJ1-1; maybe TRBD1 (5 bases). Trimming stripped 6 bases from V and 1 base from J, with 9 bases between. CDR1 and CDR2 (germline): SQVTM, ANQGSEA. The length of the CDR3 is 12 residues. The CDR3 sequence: CSVRVTNTEAFF. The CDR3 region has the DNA TGCAGCGTCAGGGTTACGAACACTGAAGCTTTCTTT.

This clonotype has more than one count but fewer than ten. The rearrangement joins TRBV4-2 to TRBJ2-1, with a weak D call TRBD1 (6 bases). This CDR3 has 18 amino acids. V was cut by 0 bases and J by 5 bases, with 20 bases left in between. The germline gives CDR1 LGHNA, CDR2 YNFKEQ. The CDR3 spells CASSQDPGGRGSNNEQFF. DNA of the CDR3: TGTGCCAGCAGCCAAGATCCGGGCGGCAGGGGATCGAACAATGAGCAGTTCTTC.

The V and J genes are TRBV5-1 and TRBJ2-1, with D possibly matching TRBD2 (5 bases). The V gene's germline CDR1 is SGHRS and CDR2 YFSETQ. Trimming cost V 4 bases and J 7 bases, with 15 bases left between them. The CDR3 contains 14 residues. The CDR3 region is CASSPTRVGNEQFF. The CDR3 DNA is TGCGCCAGCAGCCCTACGCGGGTGGGAAATGAGCAGTTCTTC.

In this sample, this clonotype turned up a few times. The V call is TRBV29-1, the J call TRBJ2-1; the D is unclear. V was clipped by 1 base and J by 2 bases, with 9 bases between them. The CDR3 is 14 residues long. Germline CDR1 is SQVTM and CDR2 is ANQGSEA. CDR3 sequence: CSVEADPAYNEQFF. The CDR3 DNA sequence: TGCAGCGTTGAAGCCGACCCGGCCTACAATGAGCAGTTCTTC.

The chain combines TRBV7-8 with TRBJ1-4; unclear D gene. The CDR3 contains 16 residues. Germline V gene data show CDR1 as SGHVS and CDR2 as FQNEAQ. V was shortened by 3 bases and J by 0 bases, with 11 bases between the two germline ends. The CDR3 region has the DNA TGTGCCAGCAGCTTTGTGATGGTTGCAACTAATGAAAAACTGTTTTTT. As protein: CASSFVMVATNEKLFF.

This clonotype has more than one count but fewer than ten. The CDR3 nucleotides read TGTGCCTGGAGTCCCCTGGGAAGGGACAATGAGCAGTTCTTC. Amino acid sequence: CAWSPLGRDNEQFF. The chain carries TRBV30 and TRBJ2-1, with unresolved D. V was clipped by 2 bases and J by 5 bases, with 13 bases between them. CDR3 size: 14 residues. Germline V lookup: CDR1 GTSNPN, CDR2 SVGIG (reference sequence).

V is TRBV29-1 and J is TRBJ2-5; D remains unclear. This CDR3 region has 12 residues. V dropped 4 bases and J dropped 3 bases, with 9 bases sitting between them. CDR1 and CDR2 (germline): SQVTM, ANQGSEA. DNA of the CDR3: TGCAGCGTTGCCAGGTCTGAAGAGACCCAGTACTTC. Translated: CSVARSEETQYF.

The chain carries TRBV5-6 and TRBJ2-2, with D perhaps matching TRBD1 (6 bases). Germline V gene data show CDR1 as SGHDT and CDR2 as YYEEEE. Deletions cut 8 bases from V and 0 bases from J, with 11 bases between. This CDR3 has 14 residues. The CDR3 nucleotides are TGTGCCAGTCAACAGGGCGCGAACACCGGGGAGCTGTTTTTT. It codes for CASQQGANTGELFF.

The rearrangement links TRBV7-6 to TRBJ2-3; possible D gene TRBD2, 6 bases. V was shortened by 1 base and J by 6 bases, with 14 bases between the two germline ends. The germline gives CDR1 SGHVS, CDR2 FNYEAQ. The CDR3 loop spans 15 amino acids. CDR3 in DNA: TGTGCCAGCAGCTTAGGGGTCGGGACTTCGGATACGCAGTATTTT. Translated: CASSLGVGTSDTQYF.

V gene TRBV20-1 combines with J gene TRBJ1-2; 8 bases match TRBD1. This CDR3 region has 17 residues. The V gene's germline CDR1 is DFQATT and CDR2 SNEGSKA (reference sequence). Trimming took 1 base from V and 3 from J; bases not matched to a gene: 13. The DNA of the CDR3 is TGCAGTGCTAGAGTCCCGGACAGGGTCTTCTTCGACTATGGCTACACCTTC. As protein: CSARVPDRVFFDYGYTF.

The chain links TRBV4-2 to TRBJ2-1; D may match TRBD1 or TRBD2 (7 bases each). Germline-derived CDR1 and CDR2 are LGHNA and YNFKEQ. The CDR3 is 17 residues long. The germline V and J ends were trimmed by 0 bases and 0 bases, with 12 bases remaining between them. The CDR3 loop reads CASSQESGDSSYNEQFF. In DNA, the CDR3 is TGTGCCAGCAGCCAAGAAAGCGGGGACAGCTCCTACAATGAGCAGTTCTTC.

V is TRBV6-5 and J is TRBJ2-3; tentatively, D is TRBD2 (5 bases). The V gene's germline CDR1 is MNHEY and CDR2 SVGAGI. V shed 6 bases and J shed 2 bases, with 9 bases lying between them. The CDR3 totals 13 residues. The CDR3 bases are TGTGCCAGCAGAGGAGGCTTCACAGATACGCAGTATTTT. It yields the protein CASRGGFTDTQYF.

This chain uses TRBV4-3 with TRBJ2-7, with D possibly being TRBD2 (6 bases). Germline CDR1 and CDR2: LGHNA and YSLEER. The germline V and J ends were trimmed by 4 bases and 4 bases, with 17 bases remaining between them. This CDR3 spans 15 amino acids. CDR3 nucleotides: TGCGCCAGCAGCCCTTCCGGCAGCGCGGGGTACGAGCAGTACTTC. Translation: CASSPSGSAGYEQYF.